This passage covers 3 T cell receptor beta chains from one sample sequenced in a study of cytomegalovirus exposure and HLA in healthy donors. PCR was performed using 60 Vbeta and 13 Jbeta primers. TCRdb's copy holds only in-frame clones and misses some; the assay was immunoSEQ multiplex PCR. The table lists 200,000 to 250,000 clones, about 89% of them singletons. The sample was PBMCs. The receptors were gathered from a young woman in good health and CMV-seronegative.

The V call is TRBV4-2, the J call TRBJ1-2; a weak D match, TRBD1 (6 bases). The CDR3 has 15 amino acids. V lost 0 bases and J 5 bases, leaving 13 bases between the germline ends. Germline CDR1 LGHNA, CDR2 YNFKEQ. CDR3: CASSQEDSQYYGYTF. The CDR3 nucleotides read TGTGCCAGCAGCCAAGAGGACAGCCAATATTATGGCTACACCTTC.

The J gene is TRBJ2-5, the V gene TRBV11-2; weak D call: TRBD2 (5 bases). The CDR3 spans 13 residues. From germline, CDR1 is SGHAT and CDR2 FQNNGV. With 5 bases removed from V and 5 bases from J, the gap between germline ends came to 12 bases. CDR3 protein: CASSPRVVETQYF. The CDR3 DNA sequence: TGTGCCAGCAGCCCGAGGGTAGTGGAGACCCAGTACTTC.

The chain recombines TRBV14 with TRBJ2-7, with 14 bases lining up with TRBD2. This CDR3 contains 15 residues. With 4 bases clipped from V and 6 bases from J, the junction kept 5 bases outside the gene matches. The germline V gene has CDR1 SGHDN and CDR2 FVKESK. The CDR3 DNA reads TGTGCCAGCAGCCCGACTAGCGGGAGGGCTACCGAGCAGTACTTC. Protein: CASSPTSGRATEQYF.